This T cell receptor beta chain was recovered during a study of cytomegalovirus exposure and HLA in healthy donors. Study outcomes and limitations: A cluster of highly shared sequence variants was likely a sequencing artifact. In vitro checks showed that a few CMV-associated chains really do target CMV antigens. Per published reports, the classifier diagnosed cytomegalovirus status with high specificity and sensitivity.

The PCR made use of 60 Vbeta and 13 Jbeta primers. Generated by immunoSEQ multiplex PCR, the TCRdb table keeps only in-frame clones and is missing some. This sample carries about 170,000 clones, roughly four fifths of them seen once, and the ten largest clones take under 1%. About this clone: Its target is unknown.

The specimen sequenced was PBMCs. The source of this sequence is a girl aged 2 to 10 in good health and CMV-seropositive.

The CDR3 coding sequence is TGTGCCTGGAGTTTCCTCCTGAGACAGGGGATGTCGAGCTATGGCTACACCTTC. Translation: CAWSFLLRQGMSSYGYTF. This chain connects TRBV30 to TRBJ1-2; 8 bases align to TRBD1. The CDR3 spans 18 residues. V shed 2 bases and J 4 bases; nucleotides not matched to a gene: 18. Germline V gene data show CDR1 as GTSNPN and CDR2 as SVGIG (reference sequence).